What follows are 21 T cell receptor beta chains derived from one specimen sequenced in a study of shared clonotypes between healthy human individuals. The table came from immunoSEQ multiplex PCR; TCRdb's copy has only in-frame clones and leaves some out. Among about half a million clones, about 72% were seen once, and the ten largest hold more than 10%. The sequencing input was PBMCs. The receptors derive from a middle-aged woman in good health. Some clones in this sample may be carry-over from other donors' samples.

The CDR3 region has the DNA TGTGCCAGCAGCCAACCGCCGGGACTAGAAGAGACCCAGTACTTC. Translation gives CASSQPPGLEETQYF. V and J are TRBV4-2 and TRBJ2-5, with TRBD2 matching 8 bases. There are 15 residues in the CDR3. In germline, CDR1 is LGHNA, CDR2 YNFKEQ. Trimming cost V 2 bases and J 3 bases; bases outside gene matches: 5.

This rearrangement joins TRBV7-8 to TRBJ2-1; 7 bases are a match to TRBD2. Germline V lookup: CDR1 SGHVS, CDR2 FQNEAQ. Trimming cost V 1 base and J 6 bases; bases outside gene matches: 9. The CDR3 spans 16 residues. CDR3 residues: CASSLVAGDRRNEQFF. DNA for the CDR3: TGTGCCAGCAGCTTAGTCGCGGGAGATCGTCGCAATGAGCAGTTCTTC. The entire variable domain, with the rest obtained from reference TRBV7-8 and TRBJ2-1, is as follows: GAGVSQSPRYKVAKRGQDVALRCDPISGHVSLFWYQQALGQGPEFLTYFQNEAQLDKSGLPSDRFFAERPEGSVSTLKIQRTQQEDSAVYLCASSLVAGDRRNEQFFGPGTRLTVL.

CDR3 sequence: CASSFGERDTQYF. CDR3 in DNA: TGCGCCAGCAGCTTTGGGGAGAGGGATACGCAGTATTTT. The rearrangement joins TRBV5-1 to TRBJ2-3, with D perhaps TRBD2 (5 bases). The CDR3 runs to 13 residues. V gave up 2 bases and J gave up 6 bases, with 10 bases separating them. CDR1 is SGHRS and CDR2 is YFSETQ in the germline V gene.

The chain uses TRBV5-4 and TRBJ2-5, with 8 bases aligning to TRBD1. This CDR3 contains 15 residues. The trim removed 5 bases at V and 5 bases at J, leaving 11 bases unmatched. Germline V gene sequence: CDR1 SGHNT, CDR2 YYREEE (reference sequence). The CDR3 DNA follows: TGTGCCAGCAGTTACCGGACAGGGTCAGTGGAGACCCAGTACTTC. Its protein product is CASSYRTGSVETQYF.

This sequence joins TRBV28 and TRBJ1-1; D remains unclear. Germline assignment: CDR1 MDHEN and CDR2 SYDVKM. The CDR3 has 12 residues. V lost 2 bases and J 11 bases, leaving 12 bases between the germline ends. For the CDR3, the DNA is TGTGCCAGCAGTTTAGGTGCAGGCGTGGCTTTCTTT. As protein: CASSLGAGVAFF.

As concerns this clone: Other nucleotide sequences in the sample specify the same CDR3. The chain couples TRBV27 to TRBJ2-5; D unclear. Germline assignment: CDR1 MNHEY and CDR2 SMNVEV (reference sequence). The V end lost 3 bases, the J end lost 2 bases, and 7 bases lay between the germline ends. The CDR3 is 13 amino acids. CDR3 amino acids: CASSLSRQETQYF. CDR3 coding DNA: TGTGCCAGCAGTTTGAGTAGACAAGAGACCCAGTACTTC.

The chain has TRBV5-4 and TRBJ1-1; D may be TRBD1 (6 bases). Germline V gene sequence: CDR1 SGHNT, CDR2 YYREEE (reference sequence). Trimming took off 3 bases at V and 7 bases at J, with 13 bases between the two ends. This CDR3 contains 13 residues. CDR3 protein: CASSSTGRSEAFF. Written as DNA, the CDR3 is TGTGCCAGCAGCTCCACAGGGAGGAGTGAAGCTTTCTTT.

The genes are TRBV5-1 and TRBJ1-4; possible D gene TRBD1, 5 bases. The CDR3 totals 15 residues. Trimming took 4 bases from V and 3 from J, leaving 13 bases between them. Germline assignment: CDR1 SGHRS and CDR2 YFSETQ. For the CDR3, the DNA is TGCGCCAGCAGCCCGACCGGGACGGCTAATGAAAAACTGTTTTTT. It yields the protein CASSPTGTANEKLFF.

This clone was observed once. CDR3 amino acids: CASSWASGRYEQYF. In DNA, the CDR3 is TGTGCCAGCAGTTGGGCTAGCGGGAGATACGAGCAGTACTTC. V is TRBV27 and J is TRBJ2-7; 10 bases fit TRBD2. Looked up from germline, CDR1 is MNHEY and CDR2 is SMNVEV (reference sequence). The CDR3 covers 14 residues. V trimming: 4 bases; J trimming: 4 bases; junction bases outside the gene matches: 4.

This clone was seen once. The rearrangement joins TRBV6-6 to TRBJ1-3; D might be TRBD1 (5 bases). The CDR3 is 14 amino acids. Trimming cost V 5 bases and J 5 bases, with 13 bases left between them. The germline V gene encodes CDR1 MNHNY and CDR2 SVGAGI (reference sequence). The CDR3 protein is CASSKGPPRNTIYF. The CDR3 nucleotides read TGTGCCAGCAGTAAGGGACCGCCCAGAAACACCATATATTTT.

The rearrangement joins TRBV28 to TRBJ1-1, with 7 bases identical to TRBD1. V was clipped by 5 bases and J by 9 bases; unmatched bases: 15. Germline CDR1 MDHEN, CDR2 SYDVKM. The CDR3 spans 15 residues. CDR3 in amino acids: CASSDRTGHPYQAFF. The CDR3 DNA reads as TGTGCCAGCAGTGACAGGACAGGTCATCCTTATCAAGCTTTCTTT.

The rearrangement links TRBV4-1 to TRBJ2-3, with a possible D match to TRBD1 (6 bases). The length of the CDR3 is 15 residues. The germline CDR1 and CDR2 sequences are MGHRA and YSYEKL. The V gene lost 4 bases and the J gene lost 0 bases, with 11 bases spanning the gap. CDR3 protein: CASSRRTDSTDTQYF. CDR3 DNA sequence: TGCGCCAGCAGCCGAAGGACAGACAGCACAGATACGCAGTATTTT.

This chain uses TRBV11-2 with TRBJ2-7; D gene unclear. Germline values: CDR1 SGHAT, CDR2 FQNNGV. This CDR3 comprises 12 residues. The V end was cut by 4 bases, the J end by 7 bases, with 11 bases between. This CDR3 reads CASSSAEYEQYF. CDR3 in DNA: TGTGCCAGCAGCTCCGCAGAATATGAGCAGTACTTC.

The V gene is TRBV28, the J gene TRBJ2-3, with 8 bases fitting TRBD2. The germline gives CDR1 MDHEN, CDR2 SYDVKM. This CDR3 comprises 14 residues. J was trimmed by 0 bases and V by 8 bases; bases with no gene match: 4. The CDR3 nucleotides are TGTGCCAGCCGGGCGGGGGGAAGCACAGATACGCAGTATTTT. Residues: CASRAGGSTDTQYF.

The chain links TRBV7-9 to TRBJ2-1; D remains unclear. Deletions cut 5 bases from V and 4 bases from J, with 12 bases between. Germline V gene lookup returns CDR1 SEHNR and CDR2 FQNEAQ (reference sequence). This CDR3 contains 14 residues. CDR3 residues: CASSDSSPYNEQFF. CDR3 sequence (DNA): TGTGCCAGCAGCGATTCGTCCCCGTACAATGAGCAGTTCTTC.

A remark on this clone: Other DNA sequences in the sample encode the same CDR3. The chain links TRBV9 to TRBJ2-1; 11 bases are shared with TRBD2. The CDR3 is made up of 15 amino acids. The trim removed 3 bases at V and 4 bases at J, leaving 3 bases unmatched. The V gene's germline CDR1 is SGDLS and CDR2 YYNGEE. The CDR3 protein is CASSELAGAYNEQFF. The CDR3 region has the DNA TGTGCCAGCAGCGAACTAGCGGGAGCTTACAATGAGCAGTTCTTC.

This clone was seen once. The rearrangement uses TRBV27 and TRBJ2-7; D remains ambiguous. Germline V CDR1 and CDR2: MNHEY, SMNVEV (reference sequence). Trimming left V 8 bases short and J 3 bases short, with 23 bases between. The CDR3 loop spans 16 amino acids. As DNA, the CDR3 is TGTGCCAGCTCCTTAACCTTTAGGACGCAATTCTACGAGCAGTACTTC. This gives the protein CASSLTFRTQFYEQYF.

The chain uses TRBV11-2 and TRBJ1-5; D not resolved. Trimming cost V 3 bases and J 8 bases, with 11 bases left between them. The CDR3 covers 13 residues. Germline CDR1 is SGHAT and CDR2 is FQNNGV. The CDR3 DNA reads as TGTGCCAGCAGCTTCGAGCGCGGGGAGCCCCAGCATTTT. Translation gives CASSFERGEPQHF.

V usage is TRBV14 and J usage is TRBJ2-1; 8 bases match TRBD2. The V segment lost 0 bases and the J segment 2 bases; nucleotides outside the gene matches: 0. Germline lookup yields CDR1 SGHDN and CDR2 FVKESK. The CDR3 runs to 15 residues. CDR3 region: CASSQEGLAYNEQFF. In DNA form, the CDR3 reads TGTGCCAGCAGCCAAGAGGGACTAGCCTACAATGAGCAGTTCTTC.

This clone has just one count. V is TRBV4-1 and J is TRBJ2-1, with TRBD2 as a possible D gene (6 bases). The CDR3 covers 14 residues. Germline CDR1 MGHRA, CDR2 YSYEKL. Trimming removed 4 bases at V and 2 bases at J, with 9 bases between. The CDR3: CASSRGTPYNEQFF. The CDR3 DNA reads TGCGCCAGCAGCCGGGGGACTCCCTACAATGAGCAGTTCTTC.

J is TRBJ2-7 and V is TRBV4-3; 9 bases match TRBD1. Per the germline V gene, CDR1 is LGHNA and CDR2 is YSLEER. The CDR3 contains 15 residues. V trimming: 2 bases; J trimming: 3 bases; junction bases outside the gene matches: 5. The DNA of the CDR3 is TGCGCCAGCAGCCAAACCGGGACAGGGTACTACGAGCAGTACTTC. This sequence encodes CASSQTGTGYYEQYF.